This TCR beta chain was observed in a study of identical twins. Comment on this clonotype: Its specificity is unknown.

cDNA carried unique molecular identifiers, and a universal primer site was added by template switching. TCRdb processed the 5' RACE reads anew with MiXCR; each CDR3 protein has one entry. Of fewer than 650,000 distinct CDR3 sequences listed, 9% to 10% are singletons. J was trimmed by 7 bases and V by 0 bases; bases with no gene match: 8. The CDR3 runs 15 residues. Germline loops: CDR1 GTSNPN, CDR2 SVGIG (reference sequence). Study-wide points: Models underestimated TCR alpha sharing (out-of-frame) in monozygotic twins.

This sample also appeared in a second study, on yellow fever vaccine responses in identical twins.

The chain is built from TRBV30 and TRBJ2-1; TRBD2 matches at 8 bases. Sequencing input: PBMCs. The source of this sequence is a woman aged 18 to 35 in good health. The DNA of the CDR3 is TGTGCCTGGAGTGTACGAGCGGGAGTGGGAAATGAGCAGTTCTTC. Protein product: CAWSVRAGVGNEQFF.